A single sample gave rise to the 20 T cell receptor beta chains below, sequenced in a study of T cells in women clearing cervical HPV infection. The repertoire was sequenced with immunoSEQ multiplex PCR; TCRdb's copy has only in-frame clones and lacks some. The sample includes around 35,000 clones. Input material: blood buffy coat. These receptors were collected from a woman aged 18-69 years with a cervical HPV16 infection that either progressed to CIN3+ or cleared (not recorded which).

Comments on this clone: Read sequence stops 3 residues before the CDR3 end, and the germline J gene provides the missing end. The rearrangement joins TRBV7-6 to TRBJ2-7, with TRBD2 matching over 11 bases. The ends lost 5 bases at V and 1 base at J; junction bases unmatched: 4. CDR3 length: 15 amino acids. Germline V gives CDR1 SGHVS, CDR2 FNYEAQ. This CDR3 reads CASSILAGESYEQYF. Incomplete CDR3 DNA: TGTGCCAGCAGCATACTAGCGGGGGAGTCCTACGAG.

In the case of this clone: The CDR3 end falls 3 residues outside the read, so it is completed with the germline J gene. This chain joins TRBV30 and TRBJ2-3; D is ambiguous. CDR1 GTSNPN and CDR2 SVGIG come from the germline V gene (reference sequence). V lost 2 bases and J 2 bases, leaving 8 bases between the germline ends. CDR3 size: 13 residues. This chain's CDR3 is CAWSPSVTDTQYF. The part of the CDR3 DNA that was read is TGTGCCTGGAGTCCCTCGGTCACAGATACG.

Of note for this clone: The CDR3 end falls 3 residues outside the read, so it is completed with the germline J gene. This chain joins TRBV19 and TRBJ2-3; a possible D gene is TRBD1 (6 bases). This CDR3 comprises 16 residues. Looked up from germline, CDR1 is LNHDA and CDR2 is SQIVND (reference sequence). The DNA read from the CDR3 is TGTGCCAGTAGCGTTGGGCAGGGGCAAGATTCGGAGACG. Residues: CASSVGQGQDSET. The complete CDR3 reads CASSVGQGQDSETQYF.

In the case of this clone: The junction differs from germline at one of its ends, possibly a read error. The read ends 3 residues early relative to the CDR3; the germline J gene fills the gap. This sample also contains other DNA sequences that code for the same CDR3. The chain is built from TRBV19 and TRBJ1-3, with 7 bases that match TRBD1. Germline CDR1 reads LNHDA; CDR2 reads SQIVND (reference sequence). The CDR3 runs 16 residues. The CDR3 DNA, read in part, is TGTGCCAGTAGTCCCTGGGACAGAGGCTCTGGAAACACT. Translated: CASSPWDRGSGNT. The entire CDR3 is CASSPWDRGSGNTIYF.

Turning to this clone: Read data end 3 residues before the CDR3 end; the end is taken from the germline J gene. This chain joins TRBV7-9 and TRBJ1-1; D possibly corresponds to TRBD1 (5 bases). The CDR3 loop spans 13 amino acids. The V and J ends lost 5 bases and 1 base respectively, with 8 bases between them. Germline CDR1 SEHNR, CDR2 FQNEAQ (reference sequence). CDR3: CASSVQGNTEAFF. CDR3 DNA, as far as it was read: TGTGCCAGCAGCGTTCAGGGGAACACTGAA.

Turning to this clone: The CDR3 extends 3 residues past the end of the read, so its final part is completed from the germline J gene. The V call is TRBV10-1, the J call TRBJ2-7; 7 bases match TRBD1. Losses at the gene ends were 5 bases for V and 1 base for J; bases not matched to a gene: 2. The length of the CDR3 is 13 residues. Looked up from germline, CDR1 is WNHNN and CDR2 is SYGVQD (reference sequence). The chain's CDR3 is CASSRDRSYEQYF. The sequenced CDR3 bases are TGCGCCAGCAGTCGGGACAGATCCTACGAG.

The CDR3 loop reads CASSQLAGRETQYF. CDR3 DNA, as far as it was read: TGTGCCAGCAGCCAACTAGCGGGAAGAGAGACG. V gene TRBV14 combines with J gene TRBJ2-3; TRBD2 agrees at 9 bases. The CDR3 is cut off 3 residues early in the read; its end comes from the germline J gene. Germline CDR1 SGHDN, CDR2 FVKESK. CDR3 length equals 14 residues.

To note about this clone: The read falls 3 residues short of the CDR3 end, and the missing part is taken from the germline J gene. The rearrangement joins TRBV7-6 to TRBJ2-7; D is ambiguous. The CDR3 has 13 residues. Germline CDR1 is SGHVS and CDR2 is FNYEAQ. V shed 5 bases and J shed 1 base, with 9 bases lying between them. CDR3 bases read: TGTGCCAGCAGCCTGTACGGTTCCTACGAG. Protein product: CASSLYGSYE. The complete CDR3 sequence is CASSLYGSYEQYF.

CDR3 sequence reads: CASSPQANTEAFF. The sequenced part of the CDR3 DNA is TGTGCCAGCAGCCCCCAGGCGAACACTGAA. The chain is built from TRBV11-2 and TRBJ1-1, with D uncertain. The CDR3 end is not reached by the read, which stops 3 residues before it; the germline J gene fills it in. Germline CDR1 SGHAT, CDR2 FQNNGV. With 5 bases removed from V and 1 base from J, the gap between germline ends came to 8 bases. CDR3 size: 13 residues.

By frequency, this clone registers medium-sized. The read stops 3 residues short of the end of the CDR3; the missing end is completed from the germline J gene. The chain combines TRBV19 with TRBJ2-3; 12 positions match TRBD2. From germline, CDR1 is LNHDA and CDR2 SQIVND (reference sequence). This CDR3 has 17 amino acids. J gave up 5 bases and V 4 bases, and 10 bases lay outside the gene matches. CDR3 DNA, as far as it was read: TGTGCCAGTAGTACCCCCCTGACTAGCGGGGGTGAAGATACG. This sequence encodes CASSTPLTSGGEDT. The complete CDR3 protein is CASSTPLTSGGEDTQYF. Full variable domain (outside the CDR3, taken from reference TRBV19 and TRBJ2-3): DGGITQSPKYLFRKEGQNVTLSCEQNLNHDAMYWYRQDPGQGLRLIYYSQIVNDFQKGDIAEGYSVSREKKESFPLTVTSAQKNPTAFYLCASSTPLTSGGEDTQYFGPGTRLTVL.

Comments on this clone: The read ends 3 residues early relative to the CDR3; the germline J gene fills the gap. The chain combines TRBV6-2 or TRBV6-3 with TRBJ2-5; perhaps TRBD2 as D (6 bases). This CDR3 contains 14 residues. V gave up 2 bases and J gave up 7 bases, with 14 bases separating them. Germline CDR1 and CDR2: MNHEY and SVGEGT. The chain's CDR3 is CASSYVGGAGTQYF. The CDR3 DNA, read in part, is TGTGCCAGCAGTTACGTCGGCGGGGCTGGGACC.

As regards this clone: The DNA ends 3 residues before the CDR3 does, and the rest of the CDR3 is filled in from the germline J gene. The chain joins TRBV11-2 to TRBJ2-7; 8 bases line up with TRBD2. J lost 5 bases, V lost 3 bases, and 3 bases had no gene match. This CDR3 is built from 13 residues. In germline, CDR1 is SGHAT, CDR2 FQNNGV. The sequenced CDR3 bases are TGTGCCAGCAGCTTCGGGGGGGCAGACGAG. It specifies CASSFGGADE. The whole CDR3 protein is CASSFGGADEQYF.

As for this clone: Read sequence stops 3 residues before the CDR3 end, and the germline J gene provides the missing end. The chain carries TRBV18 and TRBJ1-1, with D tentatively TRBD1 (6 bases). Trimming removed 3 bases from V and 3 bases from J, with 8 bases in between. Germline V gene sequence: CDR1 KGHSH, CDR2 LQKENI. The CDR3 spans 13 residues. Incomplete CDR3 DNA: TGTGCCAGCTCACCCGCAGGGGACACTGAA. It specifies CASSPAGDTE. In full, the CDR3 is CASSPAGDTEAFF.

To note about this clone: The CDR3 goes on 3 residues after the read ends, and that part is filled in from the germline J gene. The chain has TRBV7-9 and TRBJ1-2, with unresolved D. V lost 5 bases to trimming and J lost 1 base, with 14 bases between them. Germline loops: CDR1 SEHNR, CDR2 FQNEAQ (reference sequence). The CDR3 length is 15 residues. The part of the CDR3 DNA that was read is TGTGCCAGCAGCCCCGTCGGCGGTTATAACTATGGC. It encodes CASSPVGGYNYG. The whole CDR3 region reads CASSPVGGYNYGYTF.

Concerning this clone: The read falls 3 residues short of the CDR3 end, and the missing part is taken from the germline J gene. The V and J genes are TRBV30 and TRBJ2-2; 7 bases map to TRBD1. Germline CDR1 GTSNPN, CDR2 SVGIG (reference sequence). CDR3 length equals 13 residues. CDR3 DNA, as far as it was read: TGTGCCTGGAAAGGGGGCGATAATTCACCG. Protein product: CAWKGGDNSP. The entire CDR3 sequence reads CAWKGGDNSPLFF. Complete variable domain (other parts from reference TRBV30 and TRBJ2-2): SQTIHQWPATLVQPVGSPLSLECTVEGTSNPNLYWYRQAAGRGLQLLFYSVGIGQISSEVPQNLSASRPQDRQFILSSKKLLLSDSGFYLCAWKGGDNSPLFFGEGSRLTVL.

Note on this clone: The read halts 3 residues ahead of the CDR3 end, with the missing end drawn from the germline J gene. The rearrangement joins TRBV12-3 or TRBV12-4 to TRBJ2-7, with TRBD2 matching 14 bases. After removal of 5 bases from V and 4 bases from J, the junction contained 7 bases not matched to a gene. The CDR3 sequence is 16 residues long. The CDR3 loop is CASSRSGTSGSYEQYF. The DNA read from the CDR3 is TGTGCCAGCAGTCGCTCCGGGACTAGCGGGAGTTACGAG.

With respect to this clone: With the read ending 3 residues before the CDR3 end, the germline J gene is used to fill in that end. The chain links TRBV7-9 to TRBJ2-3, with 8 bases matching TRBD1. Germline V gene data show CDR1 as SEHNR and CDR2 as FQNEAQ (reference sequence). The CDR3 runs to 15 residues. The sequenced part of the CDR3 DNA is TGTGCCAGCAGCCCCAGGGGGACAGGCTGGGAGACG. This sequence encodes CASSPRGTGWET. The whole CDR3 reads CASSPRGTGWETQYF.

Comments on this clone: Read data end 3 residues before the CDR3 end; the end is taken from the germline J gene. V usage is TRBV7-2 and J usage is TRBJ1-1; D ambiguous. Deletions cut 2 bases from V and 6 bases from J, with 13 bases between. The germline V gene has CDR1 SGHTA and CDR2 FQGNSA. This CDR3 contains 14 residues. The covered CDR3 bases are TGTGCCAGCAGCTTAATGGGGTCCGGGGCTGAA. Translated, it gives CASSLMGSGAE. The whole CDR3 protein is CASSLMGSGAEAFF.

As to this clone: Sequencing ends 3 residues short of the CDR3 end; the germline J gene provides the rest. The chain carries TRBV5-1 and TRBJ1-3; D remains ambiguous. V lost 3 bases to trimming and J lost 4 bases, with 17 bases between them. Germline CDR1 SGHRS, CDR2 YFSETQ. This CDR3 is built from 16 residues. The sequenced part of the CDR3 DNA is TGCGCCAGCAGCTCTAATGACGGACTCGGCGGAAACACC. This codes for CASSSNDGLGGNT. The complete CDR3 protein is CASSSNDGLGGNTIYF.

On this clone: The read ends 3 residues early relative to the CDR3; the germline J gene fills the gap. The chain couples TRBV7-3 to TRBJ2-3, with a possible D match to TRBD1 (6 bases). The CDR3 loop spans 14 amino acids. CDR1 and CDR2 from the germline V gene are SGHTA and FQGTGA. V was shortened by 5 bases and J by 6 bases, with 15 bases between the two germline ends. CDR3 loop: CASSPDHRGDTQYF. CDR3 DNA, as far as it was read: TGTGCCAGCAGCCCAGACCATAGGGGGGATACG.